The present entry profiles one T cell receptor beta chain with its context. The CDR3 has 12 residues. V lost 7 bases and J 1 base, leaving 10 bases between the germline ends. Germline CDR1 SQVTM, CDR2 ANQGSEA. This record comes from a study of blood T cells in healthy people across ages. Together with a sample-barcoded 5' primer, a J-beta primer mix was included in a second PCR lasting 7 to 11 cycles. TCRdb fed the 5' RACE reads into MiXCR, producing one record per CDR3 protein. The table lists fewer than 2,000,000 distinct CDR3 sequences, about two fifths of them singletons. The TCR was taken from a human donor in good health. The sequenced material came from blood. The rearrangement uses TRBV29-1 and TRBJ1-1, with D maybe TRBD1 (5 bases). CDR3 region: CSGRDPNTEAFF. For the CDR3, the DNA is TGCAGCGGAAGGGACCCGAACACTGAAGCTTTCTTT.